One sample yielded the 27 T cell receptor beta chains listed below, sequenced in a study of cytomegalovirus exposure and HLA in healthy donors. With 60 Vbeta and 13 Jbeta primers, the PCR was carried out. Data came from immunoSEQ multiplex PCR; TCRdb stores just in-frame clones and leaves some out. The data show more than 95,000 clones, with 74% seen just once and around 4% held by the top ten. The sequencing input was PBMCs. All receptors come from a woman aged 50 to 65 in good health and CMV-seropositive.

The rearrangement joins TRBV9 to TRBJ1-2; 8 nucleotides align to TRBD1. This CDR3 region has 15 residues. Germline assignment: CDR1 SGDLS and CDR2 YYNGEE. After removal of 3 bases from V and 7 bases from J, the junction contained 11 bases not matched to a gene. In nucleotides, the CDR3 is TGTGCCAGCAGCGACGCGGACAGGGCGGGGCCTGGCTACACCTTC. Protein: CASSDADRAGPGYTF. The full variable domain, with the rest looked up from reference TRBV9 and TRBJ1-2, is DSGVTQTPKHLITATGQRVTLRCSPRSGDLSVYWYQQSLDQGLQFLIQYYNGEERAKGNILERFSAQQFPDLHSELNLSSLELGDSALYFCASSDADRAGPGYTFGSGTRLTVV.

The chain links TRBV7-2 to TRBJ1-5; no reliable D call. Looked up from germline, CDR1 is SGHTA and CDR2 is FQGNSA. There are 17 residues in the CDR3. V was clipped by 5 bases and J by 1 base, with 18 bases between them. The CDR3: CASSPTPYRHSNQPQHF. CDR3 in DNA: TGTGCCAGCAGCCCTACTCCTTACAGACACAGCAATCAGCCCCAGCATTTT.

The CDR3 DNA is TGCGCCAGCAGCTTGGCGCCAGGGGGCTGGGAGACCCAGTACTTC. It yields the protein CASSLAPGGWETQYF. This chain uses TRBV5-1 with TRBJ2-5; TRBD1 matches at 8 bases. The CDR3 runs 15 residues. Losses at the gene ends were 0 bases for V and 5 bases for J; bases not matched to a gene: 6. Germline values: CDR1 SGHRS, CDR2 YFSETQ.

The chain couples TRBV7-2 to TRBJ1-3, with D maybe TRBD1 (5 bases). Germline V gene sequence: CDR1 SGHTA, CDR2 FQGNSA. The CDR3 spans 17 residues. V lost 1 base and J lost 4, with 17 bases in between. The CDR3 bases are TGTGCCAGCAGCTTAGTGCATTTTGGAGGGGCCGGAAACACCATATATTTT. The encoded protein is CASSLVHFGGAGNTIYF.

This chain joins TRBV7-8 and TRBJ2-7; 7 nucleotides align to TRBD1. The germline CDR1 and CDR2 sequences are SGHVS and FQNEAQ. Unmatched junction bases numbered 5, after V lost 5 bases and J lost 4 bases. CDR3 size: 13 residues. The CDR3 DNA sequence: TGTGCCAGCAGCATGGACAGGCTGTACGAGCAGTACTTC. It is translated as CASSMDRLYEQYF.

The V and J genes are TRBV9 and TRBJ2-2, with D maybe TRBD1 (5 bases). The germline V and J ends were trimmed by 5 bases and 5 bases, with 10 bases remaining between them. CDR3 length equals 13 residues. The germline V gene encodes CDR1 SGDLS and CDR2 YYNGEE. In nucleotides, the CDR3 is TGTGCCAGCAGTCTCAGACAGACCGGGGAGCTGTTTTTT. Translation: CASSLRQTGELFF.

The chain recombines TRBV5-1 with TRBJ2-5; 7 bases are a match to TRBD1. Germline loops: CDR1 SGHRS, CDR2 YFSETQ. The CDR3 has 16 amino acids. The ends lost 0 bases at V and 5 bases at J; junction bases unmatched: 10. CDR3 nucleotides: TGCGCCAGCAGCTTGGCCGTCCAGGGGGATCAGGAGACCCAGTACTTC. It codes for CASSLAVQGDQETQYF.

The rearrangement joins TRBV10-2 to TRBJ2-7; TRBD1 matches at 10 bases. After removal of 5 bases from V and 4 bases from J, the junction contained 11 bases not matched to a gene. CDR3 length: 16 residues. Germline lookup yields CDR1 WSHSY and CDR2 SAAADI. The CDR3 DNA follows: TGCGCCAGCAGTAATACCGGGACAGGGGCGAGGTACGAGCAGTACTTC. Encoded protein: CASSNTGTGARYEQYF.

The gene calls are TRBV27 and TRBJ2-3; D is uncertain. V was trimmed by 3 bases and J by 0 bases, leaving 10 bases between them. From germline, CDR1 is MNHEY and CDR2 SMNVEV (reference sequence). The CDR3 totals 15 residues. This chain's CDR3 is CASSLSVTSTDTQYF. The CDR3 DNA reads TGTGCCAGCAGTTTGAGCGTGACTAGCACAGATACGCAGTATTTT.

The CDR3: CASSPPAGSSTDTQYF. CDR3 DNA: TGTGCCAGCAGCCCCCCAGCGGGGTCCTCCACAGATACGCAGTATTTT. The chain recombines TRBV9 with TRBJ2-3, with TRBD2 matching over 7 bases. CDR1 and CDR2 (germline): SGDLS, YYNGEE. The junction had 10 bases not matched to a gene; V was cut back by 4 bases and J by 2 bases. The CDR3 is 16 residues long.

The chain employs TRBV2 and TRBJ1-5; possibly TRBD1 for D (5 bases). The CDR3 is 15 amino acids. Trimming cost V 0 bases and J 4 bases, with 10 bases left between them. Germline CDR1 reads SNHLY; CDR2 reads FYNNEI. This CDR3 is CASSEARGGNQPQHF. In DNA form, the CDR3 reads TGTGCCAGCAGTGAAGCTCGGGGGGGGAATCAGCCCCAGCATTTT.

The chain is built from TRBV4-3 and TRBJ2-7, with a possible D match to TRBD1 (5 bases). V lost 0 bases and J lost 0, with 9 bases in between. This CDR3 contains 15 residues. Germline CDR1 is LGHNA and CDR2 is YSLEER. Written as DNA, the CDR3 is TGCGCCAGCAGCCAAGACAGGGTTAGCTCCTACGAGCAGTACTTC. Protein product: CASSQDRVSSYEQYF.

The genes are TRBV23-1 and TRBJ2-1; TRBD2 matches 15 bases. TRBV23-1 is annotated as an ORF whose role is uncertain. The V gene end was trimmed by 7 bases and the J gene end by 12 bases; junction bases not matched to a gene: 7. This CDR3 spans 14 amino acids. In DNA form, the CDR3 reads TGCGCCAGCACCACCGGGACTAGCGGGAGGTGGCAGTTCTTC. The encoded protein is CASTTGTSGRWQFF.

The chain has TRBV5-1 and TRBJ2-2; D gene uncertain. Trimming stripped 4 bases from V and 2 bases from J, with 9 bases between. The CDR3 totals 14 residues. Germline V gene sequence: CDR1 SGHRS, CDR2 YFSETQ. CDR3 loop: CASSIQINTGELFF. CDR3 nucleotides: TGCGCCAGCAGCATTCAGATTAACACCGGGGAGCTGTTTTTT.

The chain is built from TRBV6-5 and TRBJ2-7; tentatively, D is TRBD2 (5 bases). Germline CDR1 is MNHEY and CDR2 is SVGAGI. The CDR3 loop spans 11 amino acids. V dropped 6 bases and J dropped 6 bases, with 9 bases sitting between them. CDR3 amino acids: CASRGRGEQYF. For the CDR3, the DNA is TGTGCCAGCAGGGGCCGGGGCGAGCAGTACTTC.

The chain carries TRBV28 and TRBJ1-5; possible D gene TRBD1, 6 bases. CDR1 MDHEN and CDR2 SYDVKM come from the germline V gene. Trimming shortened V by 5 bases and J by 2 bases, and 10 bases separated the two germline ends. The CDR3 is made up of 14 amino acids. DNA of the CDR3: TGTGCCAGCAGTGGACAGTTTGGCAATCAGCCCCAGCATTTT. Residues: CASSGQFGNQPQHF.

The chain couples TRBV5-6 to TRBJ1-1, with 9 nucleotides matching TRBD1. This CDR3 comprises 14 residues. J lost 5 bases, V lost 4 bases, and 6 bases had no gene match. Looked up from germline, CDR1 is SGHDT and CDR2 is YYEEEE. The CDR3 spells CASSRGQGTTEAFF. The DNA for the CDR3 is TGTGCCAGCAGCCGTGGACAGGGGACGACTGAAGCTTTCTTT.

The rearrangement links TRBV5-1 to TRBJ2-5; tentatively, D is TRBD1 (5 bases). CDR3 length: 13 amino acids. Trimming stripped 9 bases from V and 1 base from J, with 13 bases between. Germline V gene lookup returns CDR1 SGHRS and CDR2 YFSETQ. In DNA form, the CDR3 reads TGCGCCACCCAAGCGACAGTCCAAGAGACCCAGTACTTC. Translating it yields CATQATVQETQYF.

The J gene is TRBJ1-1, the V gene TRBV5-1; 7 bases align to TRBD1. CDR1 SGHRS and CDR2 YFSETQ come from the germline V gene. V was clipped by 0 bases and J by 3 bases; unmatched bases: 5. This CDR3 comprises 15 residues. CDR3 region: CASSLDGRGYTEAFF. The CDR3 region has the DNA TGCGCCAGCAGCTTGGATGGCAGGGGGTACACTGAAGCTTTCTTT.

CDR3 in DNA: TGTGCCAGCTCACCGACTAGTCTAGGTTTGGAGCAGTTCTTC. It yields the protein CASSPTSLGLEQFF. J is TRBJ2-1 and V is TRBV18, with TRBD2 as a possible D gene (6 bases). Germline CDR1 reads KGHSH; CDR2 reads LQKENI. V was trimmed by 3 bases and J by 10 bases, leaving 16 bases between them. The CDR3 consists of 14 residues.

This CDR3 reads CASSPTGGSTEAFF. CDR3 bases: TGTGCCAGCTCCCCGACAGGGGGAAGCACTGAAGCTTTCTTT. This chain joins TRBV18 and TRBJ1-1; 9 bases map to TRBD1. The CDR3 consists of 14 residues. The germline V gene has CDR1 KGHSH and CDR2 LQKENI. J lost 4 bases, V lost 6 bases, and 6 bases had no gene match.

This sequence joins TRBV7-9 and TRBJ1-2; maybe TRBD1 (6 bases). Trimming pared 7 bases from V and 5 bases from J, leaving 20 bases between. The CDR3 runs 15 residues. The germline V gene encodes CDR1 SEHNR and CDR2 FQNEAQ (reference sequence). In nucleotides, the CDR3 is TGTGCCAGCAAATATCGCGCGGGGGGGGCTTATGGCTACACCTTC. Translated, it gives CASKYRAGGAYGYTF.

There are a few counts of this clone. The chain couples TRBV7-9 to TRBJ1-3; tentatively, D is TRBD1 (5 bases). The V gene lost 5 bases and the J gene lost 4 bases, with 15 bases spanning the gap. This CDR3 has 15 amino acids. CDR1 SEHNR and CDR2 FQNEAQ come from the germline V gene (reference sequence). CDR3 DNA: TGTGCCAGCAGCCCATCAACAGGTTGGGGAAACACCATATATTTT. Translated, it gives CASSPSTGWGNTIYF.

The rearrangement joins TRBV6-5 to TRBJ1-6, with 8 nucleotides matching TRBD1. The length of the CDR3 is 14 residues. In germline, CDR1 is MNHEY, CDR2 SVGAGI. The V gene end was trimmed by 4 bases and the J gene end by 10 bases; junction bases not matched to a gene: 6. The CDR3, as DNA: TGTGCCAGCAGTTCAGGGGGCGCGTGGTCACCCCTCCACTTT. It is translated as CASSSGGAWSPLHF.

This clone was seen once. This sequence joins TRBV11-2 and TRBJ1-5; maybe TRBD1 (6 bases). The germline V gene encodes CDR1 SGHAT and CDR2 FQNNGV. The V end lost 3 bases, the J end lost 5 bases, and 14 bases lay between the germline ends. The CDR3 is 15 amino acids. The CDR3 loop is CASSFRGGSDQPQHF. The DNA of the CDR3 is TGTGCCAGCAGCTTCCGTGGGGGCAGTGATCAGCCCCAGCATTTT. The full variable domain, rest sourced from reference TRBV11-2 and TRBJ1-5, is EAGVAQSPRYKIIEKRQSVAFWCNPISGHATLYWYQQILGQGPKLLIQFQNNGVVDDSQLPKDRFSAERLKGVDSTLKIQPAKLEDSAVYLCASSFRGGSDQPQHFGDGTRLSIL.

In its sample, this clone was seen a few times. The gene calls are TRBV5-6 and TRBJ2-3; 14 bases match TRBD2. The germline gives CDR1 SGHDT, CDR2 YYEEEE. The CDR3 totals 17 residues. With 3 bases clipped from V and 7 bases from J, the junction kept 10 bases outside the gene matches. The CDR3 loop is CASSSPGLAGELNTQYF. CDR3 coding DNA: TGTGCCAGCAGCTCCCCGGGACTAGCGGGGGAGCTAAATACGCAGTATTTT.

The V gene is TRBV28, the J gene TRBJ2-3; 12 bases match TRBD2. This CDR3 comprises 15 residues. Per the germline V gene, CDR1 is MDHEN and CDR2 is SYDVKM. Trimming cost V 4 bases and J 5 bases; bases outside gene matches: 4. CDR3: CASSSSGRAGDTQYF. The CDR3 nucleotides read TGTGCCAGCAGTTCTAGCGGGAGGGCCGGAGATACGCAGTATTTT. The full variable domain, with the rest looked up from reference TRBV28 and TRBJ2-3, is DVKVTQSSRYLVKRTGEKVFLECVQDMDHENMFWYRQDPGLGLRLIYFSYDVKMKEKGDIPEGYSVSREKKERFSLILESASTNQTSMYLCASSSSGRAGDTQYFGPGTRLTVL.